The present TCR beta chain was sequenced within a study of blood T cell repertoires in COVID-19. Across the whole study: Spain, Italy and the United States supplied samples that represented acute and convalescent COVID-19. T cells, B-cell-depleted T cells, or PBMCs provided the cDNA or gDNA that served as material.

There are 12 residues in the CDR3. V gave up 6 bases and J gave up 8 bases, with 13 bases separating them. Germline V gene sequence: CDR1 LNHDA, CDR2 SQIVND (reference sequence). Patients at the Seattle site were enrolled during active infection and followed longitudinally. Source study methods: Counts of nucleated cells, estimated from reference gene primer amplification, were obtained. Assay used: immunoSEQ multiplex PCR; TCRdb lists only in-frame clones, some missing. The V and J calls and clone size come from that table; D and trimming were worked out from the DNA. Of about 160,000 clones listed, around 82% are singletons.

The chain is built from TRBV19 and TRBJ1-2; D gene ambiguous. The clonotype originates from a woman aged 40-49 years with COVID-19, enrolled during active disease. The sequenced material came from peripheral blood. Here the CDR3 DNA reads TGTGCCAGTAGGGGCCCCTATGGGGGCTACACCTTC. Translation gives CASRGPYGGYTF.